Listed below are T cell receptor beta chains from one sample, sequenced in a study of T cell responses to AZD1222 COVID-19 vaccine. Here immunoSEQ multiplex PCR was the method, and the copy in TCRdb shows in-frame clones only, minus some. The sample has around 150,000 clones; around nine tenths are singletons. Sequenced material: peripheral blood, taken on day 0 of AZD1222 vaccination. Receptor source: an adult in good health. The conserved cysteine and the conserved F or W are not part of the CDR3 here. A D gene is named only where the DNA matches it firmly.

TRBV3-1/TRBV3-2	TRBJ2-2	TRBD2	ASSQVLAGVPPGELF
TRBV19	TRBJ1-1	.	ASRFPGNNTEAF
TRBV7-8	TRBJ1-5	.	ASSLSSWGHQPQH
TRBV5-1	TRBJ1-6	TRBD1	ASSLRTGHRSPLH
TRBV19	TRBJ1-1	.	ASTIRDIPGNTEAF
TRBV6-2/TRBV6-3	TRBJ1-2	TRBD1	ASSNSGTARGYGYT
TRBV9	TRBJ2-1	TRBD2	ASSVTEAGGLKSYNEQF
TRBV19	TRBJ1-3	.	ASRPPGVSGNTIY
TRBV6-4	TRBJ2-3	TRBD2	ASSGNSGGSDTQY
TRBV28	TRBJ1-4	TRBD1	ASSPTGTGVFNEKLF
TRBV2	TRBJ1-2	TRBD1	ASSDRGLNYGYT
TRBV18	TRBJ2-5	.	ASSPGGRETQY
TRBV10-1	TRBJ1-1	.	ASSEPGQPRGAF
TRBV10-3	TRBJ2-6	.	AISEAPGSGANVLT
TRBV19	TRBJ1-2	.	ASLLTRASYGYT
TRBV2	TRBJ1-5	.	ASSGLGGRTQPQH
TRBV5-1	TRBJ2-1	.	ASSLQGSVNEQF
TRBV19	TRBJ2-4	.	ASSIVKGRGENIQY
TRBV19	TRBJ1-2	.	ASSIVAPLLIGYGYT
TRBV5-4	TRBJ1-5	.	ASSLAGTSGGNQPQH
TRBV19	TRBJ1-5	.	ASTALNQPQH
TRBV15	TRBJ2-2	TRBD2	ATSFRLAGIAGELF
TRBV18	TRBJ1-2	TRBD1	ASSPDRAYGYT
TRBV5-1	TRBJ1-2	TRBD1	ASSSTGGGIGYT
TRBV18	TRBJ2-3	.	ASSPVADYTDTQY
TRBV9	TRBJ1-2	.	ASSAVFGGFLT
TRBV6-5	TRBJ1-2	TRBD1	ASREDRTAGYT